This T cell receptor (beta chain) stems from a study of blood T cell repertoires in COVID-19. Study in general: The origin of the acute and convalescent COVID-19 samples was the United States, Italy and Spain.

Data came from immunoSEQ multiplex PCR; TCRdb stores just in-frame clones and leaves some out. The sample has approximately 190,000 clones; around 79% are singletons. The CDR3 consists of 18 residues. V lost 6 bases to trimming and J lost 0 bases; unmatched junction nucleotides: 5. Germline CDR1 and CDR2: MDHEN and SYDVKM. The receptor's source is a man aged 60-69 years with active or convalescent COVID-19. The genes are TRBV28 and TRBJ2-6; 13 bases line up with TRBD2. The source material was peripheral blood. CDR3 bases: TGTGCCAGCAGACTGGGACTAGCGGGGTTCTCTGGGGCCAACGTCCTGACTTTC. Its protein product is CASRLGLAGFSGANVLTF. Using reference TRBV28 and TRBJ2-6 for the parts outside the CDR3, the full variable domain is DVKVTQSSRYLVKRTGEKVFLECVQDMDHENMFWYRQDPGLGLRLIYFSYDVKMKEKGDIPEGYSVSREKKERFSLILESASTNQTSMYLCASRLGLAGFSGANVLTFGAGSRLTVL.